This T cell receptor (beta chain) was captured by sequencing in a study of T cells in localized non-small cell lung cancer. Study results and limitations: Peak T cell clonality was found in uninvolved adjacent lung, exceeding tumor. It remains possible that heterogeneity exists, since only one tumor region was sequenced. Paired adjacent lung recovered a median about 61 of the top 100 tumor clones.

Clones were sequenced by immunoSEQ multiplex PCR, and TCRdb holds only the in-frame ones, with some missing. The table shows tens of thousands of clones, with roughly four fifths occurring only once. A remark on this clone: The antigen is not known.

The CDR3 has 14 amino acids. The germline CDR1 and CDR2 sequences are LNHDA and SQIVND (reference sequence). Trimming stripped 7 bases from V and 2 bases from J, with 12 bases between. This TCR derives from a man aged 40 to 70 with stage II lung adenocarcinoma. The chain joins TRBV19 to TRBJ1-3; D perhaps matches TRBD1 (5 bases). The source was PBMCs, collected before any cancer treatment. CDR3 region: CASMGGSAGNTIYF. In nucleotides, the CDR3 is TGTGCCAGTATGGGGGGGAGCGCTGGAAACACCATATATTTT. Filled out from reference TRBV19 and TRBJ1-3, the complete variable domain reads DGGITQSPKYLFRKEGQNVTLSCEQNLNHDAMYWYRQDPGQGLRLIYYSQIVNDFQKGDIAEGYSVSREKKESFPLTVTSAQKNPTAFYLCASMGGSAGNTIYFGEGSWLTVV.